This entry lists 26 T cell receptor beta chains sequenced from one sample in a study of blood T cell repertoires in COVID-19. The protocol was immunoSEQ multiplex PCR, while the TCRdb copy is restricted to in-frame clones and leaves out a portion. The sample has 200,000 to 250,000 clones, more than 70% seen once. The sample consisted of peripheral blood. These TCRs come from a human donor in a cohort sampled during active COVID-19.

The chain has TRBV19 and TRBJ1-1; no clear D. Germline CDR1 LNHDA, CDR2 SQIVND (reference sequence). The V end lost 4 bases, the J end lost 4 bases, and 16 bases lay between the germline ends. CDR3 length: 15 amino acids. Here the CDR3 reads CASSTRYSKVTEAFF. The DNA of the CDR3 is TGTGCCAGTAGTACTAGATATAGCAAGGTCACTGAAGCTTTCTTT.

The chain joins TRBV5-1 to TRBJ2-5; unclear D gene. In germline, CDR1 is SGHRS, CDR2 YFSETQ. The CDR3 is 17 residues long. Trimming took off 1 base at V and 2 bases at J, with 18 bases between the two ends. This CDR3 is CASSLSSHGPQQETQYF. The CDR3 DNA reads TGCGCCAGCAGCTTGTCCTCCCATGGGCCCCAACAAGAGACCCAGTACTTC.

The rearrangement links TRBV2 to TRBJ1-5; possible D gene TRBD1, 5 bases. Germline V gene sequence: CDR1 SNHLY, CDR2 FYNNEI. This CDR3 is 15 amino acids long. Trimming pared 6 bases from V and 0 bases from J, leaving 12 bases between. The CDR3 loop is CASSKQDYSNQPQHF. In DNA, the CDR3 is TGTGCCAGCAGCAAACAGGATTATAGCAATCAGCCCCAGCATTTT. The whole variable domain, remainder taken from reference TRBV2 and TRBJ1-5, is EPEVTQTPSHQVTQMGQEVILRCVPISNHLYFYWYRQILGQKVEFLVSFYNNEISEKSEIFDDQFSVERPDGSNFTLKIRSTKLEDSAMYFCASSKQDYSNQPQHFGDGTRLSIL.

This rearrangement joins TRBV30 to TRBJ2-3; D gene uncertain. This CDR3 contains 14 residues. Germline-derived CDR1 and CDR2 are GTSNPN and SVGIG (reference sequence). V shed 4 bases and J shed 0 bases, with 11 bases lying between them. CDR3 in DNA: TGTGCCTGGATCCTTCTCAGGAGCACAGATACGCAGTATTTT. This sequence encodes CAWILLRSTDTQYF.

V gene TRBV5-5 combines with J gene TRBJ2-6, with a weak D call TRBD1 (6 bases). The CDR3 contains 14 residues. Germline V lookup: CDR1 SGHKS, CDR2 YYEKEE (reference sequence). V lost 2 bases, J lost 4 bases, and 7 bases lay in between. CDR3 DNA sequence: TGTGCCAGCAGCTTAGGACAGGGGGCCAACGTCCTGACTTTC. This codes for CASSLGQGANVLTF.

CDR3 sequence: CATSETGSYEQYF. The CDR3 nucleotides are TGTGCCACCAGTGAGACAGGTTCCTACGAGCAGTACTTC. The V gene is TRBV24-1, the J gene TRBJ2-7; D is perhaps TRBD1 (6 bases). The CDR3 loop spans 13 amino acids. Germline values: CDR1 KGHDR, CDR2 SFDVKD. Trimming pared 4 bases from V and 1 base from J, leaving 7 bases between.

This clone was recorded at least ten times. The chain couples TRBV7-3 to TRBJ1-1; 7 positions match TRBD1. Germline CDR1 is SGHTA and CDR2 is FQGTGA. This CDR3 comprises 13 residues. With 5 bases clipped from V and 3 bases from J, the junction kept 3 bases outside the gene matches. CDR3 in DNA: TGTGCCAGCAGCACCCAGGGGGACACTGAAGCTTTCTTT. Protein product: CASSTQGDTEAFF.

This sequence joins TRBV24-1 and TRBJ2-2; 9 nucleotides line up with TRBD1. This CDR3 region has 16 residues. The V gene's germline CDR1 is KGHDR and CDR2 SFDVKD. V gave up 0 bases and J gave up 4 bases; unmatched junction bases: 2. CDR3 sequence (DNA): TGTGCCACCAGTGATTTGGGGACAGGGTTCACCGGGGAGCTGTTTTTT. Its protein product is CATSDLGTGFTGELFF.

The chain uses TRBV7-2 and TRBJ1-2; D is perhaps TRBD1 (6 bases). Germline assignment: CDR1 SGHTA and CDR2 FQGNSA. CDR3 length: 11 amino acids. V lost 8 bases and J 8 bases, leaving 12 bases between the germline ends. CDR3: CASRGALGYTF. In nucleotides, the CDR3 is TGTGCCAGCCGGGGGGCGCTCGGCTACACCTTC.

This clone was observed once. This sequence joins TRBV3-1 (or the pseudogene TRBV3-2) and TRBJ2-2; 7 bases match TRBD1. Germline V gene lookup returns CDR1 LGHDT and CDR2 YNNKEL (reference sequence). V gave up 5 bases and J gave up 0 bases; unmatched junction bases: 3. The CDR3 contains 15 residues. The CDR3 DNA reads TGTGCCAGCAGCTTTGGGACAGCGAACACCGGGGAGCTGTTTTTT. It specifies CASSFGTANTGELFF.

This sequence joins TRBV19 and TRBJ2-6, with 11 bases lining up with TRBD1. CDR1 is LNHDA and CDR2 is SQIVND in the germline V gene (reference sequence). The J segment lost 2 bases and the V segment lost 6 bases, leaving 6 bases of the junction unmatched. This CDR3 comprises 17 residues. CDR3 sequence: CASRESGQGAGANVLTF. CDR3 nucleotide sequence: TGTGCCAGTAGAGAATCGGGACAGGGGGCTGGGGCCAACGTCCTGACTTTC. The full variable domain, with the rest looked up from reference TRBV19 and TRBJ2-6, is DGGITQSPKYLFRKEGQNVTLSCEQNLNHDAMYWYRQDPGQGLRLIYYSQIVNDFQKGDIAEGYSVSREKKESFPLTVTSAQKNPTAFYLCASRESGQGAGANVLTFGAGSRLTVL.

This chain joins TRBV7-6 and TRBJ2-5, with 9 bases aligning to TRBD2. Germline loops: CDR1 SGHVS, CDR2 FNYEAQ. The length of the CDR3 is 16 residues. With V trimmed by 1 base and J by 4 bases, 7 bases remained unmatched. CDR3 residues: CASSLGGLAGIETQYF. The CDR3 coding sequence is TGTGCCAGCAGCTTAGGAGGGCTAGCGGGAATAGAGACCCAGTACTTC.

This chain uses TRBV18 with TRBJ1-1, with 11 positions matching TRBD1. CDR3 length: 14 amino acids. Germline V gene sequence: CDR1 KGHSH, CDR2 LQKENI. V gave up 3 bases and J gave up 4 bases; unmatched junction bases: 1. Here the CDR3 reads CASSPGQGATEAFF. CDR3 nucleotide sequence: TGTGCCAGCTCACCTGGACAGGGGGCCACTGAAGCTTTCTTT.

This clone was seen a handful of times. The chain recombines TRBV27 with TRBJ2-7; perhaps TRBD2 as D (5 bases). The CDR3 covers 14 residues. CDR1 and CDR2 (germline): MNHEY, SMNVEV (reference sequence). V lost 5 bases, J lost 6 bases, and 17 bases lay in between. CDR3 residues: CASSPGLVRGEQYF. CDR3 nucleotide sequence: TGTGCCAGCAGTCCCGGCCTCGTCCGGGGCGAGCAGTACTTC.

The table lists this clone with a count of one. The chain combines TRBV11-1 with TRBJ1-1; D ambiguous. The CDR3 totals 16 residues. The V and J ends lost 5 bases and 1 base respectively, with 17 bases between them. In germline, CDR1 is SGHAT, CDR2 FQDESV (reference sequence). DNA for the CDR3: TGTGCCAGCAGCCCTGGGAGAGCTGGACGGAACACTGAAGCTTTCTTT. Its translation is CASSPGRAGRNTEAFF. The whole variable domain, filled in from reference TRBV11-1 and TRBJ1-1, reads EAEVAQSPRYKITEKSQAVAFWCDPISGHATLYWYRQILGQGPELLVQFQDESVVDDSQLPKDRFSAERLKGVDSTLKIQPAELGDSAMYLCASSPGRAGRNTEAFFGQGTRLTVV.

The chain has TRBV7-2 and TRBJ2-1, with unresolved D. From germline, CDR1 is SGHTA and CDR2 FQGNSA. The CDR3 runs to 13 residues. V was shortened by 1 base and J by 7 bases, with 8 bases between the two germline ends. The DNA for the CDR3 is TGTGCCAGCAGCTTAGATCTGCTAAATGAGCAGTTCTTC. Translating it yields CASSLDLLNEQFF. The whole variable domain, remainder taken from reference TRBV7-2 and TRBJ2-1, is GAGVSQSPSNKVTEKGKDVELRCDPISGHTALYWYRQSLGQGLEFLIYFQGNSAPDKSGLPSDRFSAERTGGSVSTLTIQRTQQEDSAVYLCASSLDLLNEQFFGPGTRLTVL.

V is TRBV10-3 and J is TRBJ2-7, with a tentative D call TRBD2 (7 bases). The CDR3 runs to 12 residues. CDR1 is ENHRY and CDR2 is SYGVKD in the germline V gene. Trimming pared 6 bases from V and 7 bases from J, leaving 13 bases between. CDR3 region: CAIREQGGEQYF. CDR3 DNA: TGTGCCATCAGGGAACAGGGAGGGGAGCAGTACTTC.

The rearrangement links TRBV27 to TRBJ1-2; TRBD1 matches 10 bases. The trim removed 0 bases at V and 7 bases at J, leaving 5 bases unmatched. The CDR3 consists of 15 residues. Germline V gene lookup returns CDR1 MNHEY and CDR2 SMNVEV (reference sequence). For the CDR3, the DNA is TGTGCCAGCAGTTTATCGAGGACAGGGGGGGGTGGCTACACCTTC. Its protein is CASSLSRTGGGGYTF.

The gene calls are TRBV5-5 and TRBJ2-3, with TRBD1 identical over 8 bases. Trimming cost V 10 bases and J 4 bases; bases outside gene matches: 11. The CDR3 has 14 residues. CDR1 SGHKS and CDR2 YYEKEE come from the germline V gene (reference sequence). Here the CDR3 DNA reads TGTGCCGGGGGGCAGGGGGCAGTGTCAGATACGCAGTATTTT. As protein: CAGGQGAVSDTQYF.

The gene calls are TRBV9 and TRBJ1-4; 7 nucleotides line up with TRBD1. CDR1 is SGDLS, CDR2 YYNGEE, per germline. The CDR3 covers 18 residues. Trimming cost V 4 bases and J 5 bases; bases outside gene matches: 17. As DNA, the CDR3 is TGTGCCAGCAGCTTAGCCCCAGGGGGTGACCTTGGGAATGAAAAACTGTTTTTT. The encoded protein is CASSLAPGGDLGNEKLFF. The full variable domain, completed using reference TRBV9 and TRBJ1-4, is DSGVTQTPKHLITATGQRVTLRCSPRSGDLSVYWYQQSLDQGLQFLIQYYNGEERAKGNILERFSAQQFPDLHSELNLSSLELGDSALYFCASSLAPGGDLGNEKLFFGSGTQLSVL.

The chain links TRBV19 to TRBJ2-1, with 10 bases matching TRBD1. V shed 6 bases and J 7 bases; nucleotides not matched to a gene: 9. The CDR3 runs 15 residues. CDR1 and CDR2 from the germline V gene are LNHDA and SQIVND (reference sequence). CDR3 in amino acids: CASSLDRGFYNEQFF. The CDR3 region has the DNA TGTGCCAGTAGCCTGGACAGGGGGTTTTATAATGAGCAGTTCTTC.

This clone was recorded only once. CDR3 in DNA: TGTGCCAGCAGCCGGACTAGCGGGAGGGCCCTCTTAAACTACGAGCAGTACTTC. Translated: CASSRTSGRALLNYEQYF. The chain uses TRBV5-6 and TRBJ2-7, with 15 positions matching TRBD2. The CDR3 sequence is 18 residues long. The J segment lost 3 bases and the V segment lost 4 bases, leaving 11 bases of the junction unmatched. Germline V gene lookup returns CDR1 SGHDT and CDR2 YYEEEE.

The CDR3 DNA sequence: TGTGCCACCAGTGATTCCTTATTACAGGGAAACGGCTACACCTTC. This encodes CATSDSLLQGNGYTF. The J gene is TRBJ1-2, the V gene TRBV24-1; a weak D match, TRBD1 (6 bases). With 2 bases removed from V and 8 bases from J, the gap between germline ends came to 17 bases. This CDR3 is 15 amino acids long. Germline V gene sequence: CDR1 KGHDR, CDR2 SFDVKD.

The rearrangement uses TRBV7-2 and TRBJ1-4; TRBD1 matches at 8 bases. The germline V gene encodes CDR1 SGHTA and CDR2 FQGNSA. With 5 bases clipped from V and 8 bases from J, the junction kept 10 bases outside the gene matches. The CDR3 loop spans 15 amino acids. The DNA of the CDR3 is TGTGCCAGCAGCGACGACGGCCAGGGGGCCGAAAAACTGTTTTTT. The encoded protein is CASSDDGQGAEKLFF.

This clone was counted only a few times. The rearrangement joins TRBV7-6 to TRBJ1-6, with 12 bases matching TRBD1. Looked up from germline, CDR1 is SGHVS and CDR2 is FNYEAQ. The CDR3 covers 15 residues. V shed 5 bases, J shed 10 bases, and the junction held 6 bases outside the gene matches. The CDR3 nucleotides read TGTGCCAGCAGCGGAACCGGGACAGGGGGCTCACCCCTCCACTTT. It yields the protein CASSGTGTGGSPLHF.

This chain joins TRBV7-9 and TRBJ1-1; D is perhaps TRBD1 (6 bases). The CDR3 loop spans 13 amino acids. CDR1 and CDR2 from the germline V gene are SEHNR and FQNEAQ (reference sequence). V was pared by 11 bases and J by 4 bases, with 17 bases between. As DNA, the CDR3 is TGTGCCCTTTATAGGGGGTTGGGCACTGAAGCTTTCTTT. This gives the protein CALYRGLGTEAFF.